This T cell receptor (beta chain) was retrieved from a study of vaccination and CD4 T cells after COVID-19. TCRdb re-called the PCR reads through MiXCR, storing one row per CDR3 protein. This table has roughly 18,000 distinct CDR3 sequences, about 62% appearing once. This TCR came from a human donor who had recovered from COVID-19. The sample was CD4+ T cells from blood, taken before SARS-CoV-2 vaccination.

The CDR3 region has the DNA TGTGCCAGCAGCTTATTTGGCAGCACAGATACGCAGTATTTT. This translates into CASSLFGSTDTQYF. This chain uses TRBV11-1 with TRBJ2-3; no reliable D call. The CDR3 is 14 amino acids. Trimming cost V 2 bases and J 0 bases, with 6 bases left between them. CDR1 is SGHAT and CDR2 is FQDESV in the germline V gene (reference sequence).